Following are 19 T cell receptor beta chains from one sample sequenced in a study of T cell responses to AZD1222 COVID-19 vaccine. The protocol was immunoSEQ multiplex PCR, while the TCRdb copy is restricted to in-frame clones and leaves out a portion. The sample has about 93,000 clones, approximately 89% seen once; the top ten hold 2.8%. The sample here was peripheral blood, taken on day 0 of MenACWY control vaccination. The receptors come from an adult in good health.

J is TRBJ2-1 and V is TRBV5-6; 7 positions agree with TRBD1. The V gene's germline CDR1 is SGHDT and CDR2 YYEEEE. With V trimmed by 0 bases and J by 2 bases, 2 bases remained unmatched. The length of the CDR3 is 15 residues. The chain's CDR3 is CASSLGQGAYNEQFF. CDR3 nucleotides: TGTGCCAGCAGCTTGGGGCAGGGGGCCTACAATGAGCAGTTCTTC.

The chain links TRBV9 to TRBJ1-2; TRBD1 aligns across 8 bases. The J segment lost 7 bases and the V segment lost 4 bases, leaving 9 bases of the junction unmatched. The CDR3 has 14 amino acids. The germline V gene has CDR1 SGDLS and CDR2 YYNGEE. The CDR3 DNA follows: TGTGCCAGCAGCCCAGGACAGGGTTTGGGTGGCTACACCTTC. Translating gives CASSPGQGLGGYTF.

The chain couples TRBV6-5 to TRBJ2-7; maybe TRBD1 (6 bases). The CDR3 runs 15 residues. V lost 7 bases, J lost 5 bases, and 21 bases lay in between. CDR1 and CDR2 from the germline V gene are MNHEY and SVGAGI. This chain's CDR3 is CASNRTPGRGHEQYF. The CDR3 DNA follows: TGTGCCAGCAACCGCACCCCCGGCAGGGGACACGAGCAGTACTTC.

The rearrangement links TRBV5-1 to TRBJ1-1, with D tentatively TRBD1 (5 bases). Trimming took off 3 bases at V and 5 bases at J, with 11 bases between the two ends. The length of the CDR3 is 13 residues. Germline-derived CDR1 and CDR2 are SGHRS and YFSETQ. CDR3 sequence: CASSWGSGTEAFF. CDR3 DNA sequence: TGCGCCAGCAGCTGGGGCTCAGGGACTGAAGCTTTCTTT.

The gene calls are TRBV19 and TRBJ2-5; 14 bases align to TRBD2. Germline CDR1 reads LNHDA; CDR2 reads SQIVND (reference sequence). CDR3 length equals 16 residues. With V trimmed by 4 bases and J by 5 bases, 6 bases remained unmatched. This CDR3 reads CASSKGLAGGEETQYF. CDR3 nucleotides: TGTGCCAGTAGTAAAGGACTAGCGGGGGGTGAGGAGACCCAGTACTTC. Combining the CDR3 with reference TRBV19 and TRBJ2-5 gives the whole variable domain DGGITQSPKYLFRKEGQNVTLSCEQNLNHDAMYWYRQDPGQGLRLIYYSQIVNDFQKGDIAEGYSVSREKKESFPLTVTSAQKNPTAFYLCASSKGLAGGEETQYFGPGTRLLVL.

The CDR3 reads CASSISQGGGQPQHF. The CDR3, as DNA: TGTGCCAGTAGTATAAGTCAGGGAGGCGGGCAGCCCCAGCATTTT. V and J are TRBV19 and TRBJ1-5, with D maybe TRBD1 (5 bases). Looked up from germline, CDR1 is LNHDA and CDR2 is SQIVND (reference sequence). The CDR3 is 15 amino acids. V shed 2 bases and J shed 7 bases, with 15 bases lying between them.

As DNA, the CDR3 is TGTGCCAGCAGCGGCAGGGGTGTTAATGAAAAACTGTTTTTT. Translation gives CASSGRGVNEKLFF. The V gene is TRBV5-5, the J gene TRBJ1-4; tentative D call: TRBD1 (6 bases). Trimming pared 4 bases from V and 4 bases from J, leaving 11 bases between. The germline V gene encodes CDR1 SGHKS and CDR2 YYEKEE (reference sequence). The CDR3 has 14 amino acids.

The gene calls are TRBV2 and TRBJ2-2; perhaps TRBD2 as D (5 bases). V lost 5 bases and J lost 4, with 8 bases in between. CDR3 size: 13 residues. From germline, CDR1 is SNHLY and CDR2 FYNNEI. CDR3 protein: CASSRESTGELFF. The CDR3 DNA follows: TGTGCCAGCAGTAGGGAGAGCACCGGGGAGCTGTTTTTT.

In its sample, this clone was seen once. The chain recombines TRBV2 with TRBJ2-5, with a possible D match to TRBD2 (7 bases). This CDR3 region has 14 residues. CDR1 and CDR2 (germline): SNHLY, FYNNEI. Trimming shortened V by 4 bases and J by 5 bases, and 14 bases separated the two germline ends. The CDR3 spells CASSGGGARETQYF. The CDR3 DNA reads TGTGCCAGCAGTGGTGGGGGGGCGCGTGAGACCCAGTACTTC.

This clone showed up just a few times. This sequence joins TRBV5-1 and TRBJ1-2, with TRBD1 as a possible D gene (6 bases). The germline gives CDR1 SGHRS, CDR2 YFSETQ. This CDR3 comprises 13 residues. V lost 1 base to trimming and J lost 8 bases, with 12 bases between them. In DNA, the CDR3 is TGCGCCAGCAGCTTGTCAGGGGATAGCGGCTACACCTTC. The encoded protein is CASSLSGDSGYTF.

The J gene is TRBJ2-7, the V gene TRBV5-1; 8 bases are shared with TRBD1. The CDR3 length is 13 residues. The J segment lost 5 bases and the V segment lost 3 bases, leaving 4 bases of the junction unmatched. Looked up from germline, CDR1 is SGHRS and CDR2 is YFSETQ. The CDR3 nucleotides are TGCGCCAGCAGCTCGCCGGACAGGGACGAGCAGTACTTC. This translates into CASSSPDRDEQYF.

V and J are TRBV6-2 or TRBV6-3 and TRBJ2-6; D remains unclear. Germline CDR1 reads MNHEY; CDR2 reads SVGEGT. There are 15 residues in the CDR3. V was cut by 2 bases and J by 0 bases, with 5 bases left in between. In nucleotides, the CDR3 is TGTGCCAGCAGTTACCCGCGCTCTGGGGCCAACGTCCTGACTTTC. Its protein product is CASSYPRSGANVLTF.

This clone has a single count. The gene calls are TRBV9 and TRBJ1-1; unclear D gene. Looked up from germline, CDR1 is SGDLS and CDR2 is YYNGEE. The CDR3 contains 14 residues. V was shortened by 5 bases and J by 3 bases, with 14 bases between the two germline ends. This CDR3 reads CASSDVDLDTEAFF. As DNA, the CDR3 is TGTGCCAGCAGTGACGTGGACCTGGACACTGAAGCTTTCTTT.

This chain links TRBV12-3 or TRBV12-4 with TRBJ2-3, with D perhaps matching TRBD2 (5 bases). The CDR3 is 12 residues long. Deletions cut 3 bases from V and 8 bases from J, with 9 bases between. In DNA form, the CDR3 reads TGTGCCAGCAGTTTTAGCGCTGCTACGCAGTATTTT. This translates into CASSFSAATQYF.

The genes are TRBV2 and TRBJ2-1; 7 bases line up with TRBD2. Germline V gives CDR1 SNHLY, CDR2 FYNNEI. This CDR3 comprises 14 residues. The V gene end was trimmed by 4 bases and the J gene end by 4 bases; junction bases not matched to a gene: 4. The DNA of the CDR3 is TGTGCCAGCAGTGGGTGGGGGGGATACAATGAGCAGTTCTTC. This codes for CASSGWGGYNEQFF.

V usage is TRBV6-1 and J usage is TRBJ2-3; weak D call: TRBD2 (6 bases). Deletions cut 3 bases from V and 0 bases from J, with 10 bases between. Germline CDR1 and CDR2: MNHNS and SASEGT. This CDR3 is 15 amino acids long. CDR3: CASSDSGTSTDTQYF. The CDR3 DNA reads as TGTGCCAGCAGTGATAGCGGCACTAGCACAGATACGCAGTATTTT.

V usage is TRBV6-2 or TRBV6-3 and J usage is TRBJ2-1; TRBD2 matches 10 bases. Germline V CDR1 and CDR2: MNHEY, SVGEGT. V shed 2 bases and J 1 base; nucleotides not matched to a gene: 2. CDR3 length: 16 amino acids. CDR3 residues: CASSYLAGESYNEQFF. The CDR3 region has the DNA TGTGCCAGCAGTTACCTAGCGGGGGAGTCCTACAATGAGCAGTTCTTC.

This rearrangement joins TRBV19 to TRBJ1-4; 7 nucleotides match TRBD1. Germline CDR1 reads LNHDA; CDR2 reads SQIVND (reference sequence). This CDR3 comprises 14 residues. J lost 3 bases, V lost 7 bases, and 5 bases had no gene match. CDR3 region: CASIGGTANEKLFF. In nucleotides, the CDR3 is TGTGCCAGTATCGGAGGGACAGCTAATGAAAAACTGTTTTTT. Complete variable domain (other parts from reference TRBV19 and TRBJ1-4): DGGITQSPKYLFRKEGQNVTLSCEQNLNHDAMYWYRQDPGQGLRLIYYSQIVNDFQKGDIAEGYSVSREKKESFPLTVTSAQKNPTAFYLCASIGGTANEKLFFGSGTQLSVL.

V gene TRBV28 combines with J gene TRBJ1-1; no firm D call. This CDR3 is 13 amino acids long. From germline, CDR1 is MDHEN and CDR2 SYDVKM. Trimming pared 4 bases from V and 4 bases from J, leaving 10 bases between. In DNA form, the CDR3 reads TGTGCCAGCAGTTCTGTGCGGGGCACTGAAGCTTTCTTT. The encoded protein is CASSSVRGTEAFF.